This entry concerns a single T cell receptor beta chain. These data come from a study of cytomegalovirus exposure and HLA in healthy donors. Germline V lookup: CDR1 LNHDA, CDR2 SQIVND (reference sequence). With 4 bases clipped from V and 6 bases from J, the junction kept 6 bases outside the gene matches. The CDR3 totals 15 residues. TCRdb's copy holds only in-frame clones and misses some; the assay was immunoSEQ multiplex PCR. The data show 150,000 to 200,000 clones, 88% seen once. The chain carries TRBV19 and TRBJ1-2, with 12 positions matching TRBD1. The sequencing sample was made of PBMCs. This TCR derives from a man aged 18 to 29 in good health and CMV-seronegative. CDR3 in DNA: TGTGCCAGTAGTACGGGACAGGGGGCTTTTCATGGCTACACCTTC. Its translation is CASSTGQGAFHGYTF. The variable domain in full, with the rest retrieved from reference TRBV19 and TRBJ1-2, is DGGITQSPKYLFRKEGQNVTLSCEQNLNHDAMYWYRQDPGQGLRLIYYSQIVNDFQKGDIAEGYSVSREKKESFPLTVTSAQKNPTAFYLCASSTGQGAFHGYTFGSGTRLTVV.